Each of the 9 T cell receptor beta chains below was sequenced from the same sample in a study of blood T cell repertoires in COVID-19. Clones were sequenced by immunoSEQ multiplex PCR, and TCRdb holds only the in-frame ones, with some missing. The table lists under 50,000 clones, 65% to 85% of them singletons. Sequencing was carried out using peripheral blood. The receptors stem from a human donor with active or convalescent COVID-19. The donor label of this sample is uncertain.

A few counts support this clone. This sequence joins TRBV3-1 (or the pseudogene TRBV3-2) and TRBJ1-3, with D unresolved. Trimming left V 4 bases short and J 0 bases short, with 7 bases between. CDR1 LGHDT and CDR2 YNNKEL come from the germline V gene (reference sequence). This CDR3 region has 14 residues. CDR3 protein: CASSLDTSGNTIYF. The CDR3 DNA sequence: TGTGCCAGCAGCCTCGACACCTCTGGAAACACCATATATTTT.

V usage is TRBV9 and J usage is TRBJ2-3, with 7 bases lining up with TRBD2. CDR3 size: 14 residues. Germline V gives CDR1 SGDLS, CDR2 YYNGEE. Trimming removed 4 bases from V and 2 bases from J; junction bases left unmatched: 4. The CDR3 DNA is TGTGCCAGCAGCCCGCGGGACTACACAGATACGCAGTATTTT. It yields the protein CASSPRDYTDTQYF.

This clone was seen a few times. CDR3 in amino acids: CASELGTGGYEQYF. CDR3 nucleotides: TGTGCCAGCGAGCTAGGGACAGGGGGTTACGAGCAGTACTTC. The genes are TRBV2 and TRBJ2-7; 11 bases agree with TRBD1. CDR1 is SNHLY, CDR2 FYNNEI, per germline. This CDR3 is built from 14 residues. Germline trimming cut 8 bases from V and 4 bases from J; bases unmatched to any gene: 7.

This rearrangement joins TRBV7-6 to TRBJ1-2; no reliable D call. The ends were cut back, 5 bases at V and 5 bases at J, with 30 bases in the middle. The CDR3 is 19 residues long. Per the germline V gene, CDR1 is SGHVS and CDR2 is FNYEAQ. Here the CDR3 reads CASSNELGGSVIGLYGYTF. The CDR3 DNA is TGTGCCAGCAGCAACGAACTGGGAGGTTCGGTGATAGGGTTATATGGCTACACCTTC.

The rearrangement uses TRBV5-1 and TRBJ1-3; TRBD1 matches 8 bases. The CDR3 has 14 amino acids. V shed 3 bases, J shed 4 bases, and the junction held 3 bases outside the gene matches. The germline V gene encodes CDR1 SGHRS and CDR2 YFSETQ. CDR3 region: CASSSTGVGNTIYF. The CDR3 DNA sequence: TGCGCCAGCAGCTCGACAGGGGTCGGAAACACCATATATTTT. Combining the CDR3 with reference TRBV5-1 and TRBJ1-3 gives the whole variable domain KAGVTQTPRYLIKTRGQQVTLSCSPISGHRSVSWYQQTPGQGLQFLFEYFSETQRNKGNFPGRFSGRQFSNSRSEMNVSTLELGDSALYLCASSSTGVGNTIYFGEGSWLTVV.

The chain has TRBV4-3 and TRBJ1-1; D remains unclear. This CDR3 comprises 15 residues. Germline CDR1 reads LGHNA; CDR2 reads YSLEER. Trimming removed 1 base from V and 0 bases from J, with 9 bases in between. The CDR3 here is CASSQAAALNTEAFF. The CDR3 DNA is TGCGCCAGCAGCCAAGCGGCGGCCTTGAACACTGAAGCTTTCTTT.

The V call is TRBV29-1, the J call TRBJ2-1; TRBD1 might be the D (6 bases). This CDR3 is built from 12 residues. Trimming removed 4 bases from V and 3 bases from J, with 7 bases in between. Germline loops: CDR1 SQVTM, CDR2 ANQGSEA. The CDR3 DNA sequence: TGCAGCGTTGCAGGGGTCTACAATGAGCAGTTCTTC. Its protein product is CSVAGVYNEQFF.

This clone has just one count. The rearrangement links TRBV12-3 or TRBV12-4 to TRBJ1-1; 8 bases match TRBD1. The CDR3 loop spans 12 amino acids. V trimming: 5 bases; J trimming: 7 bases; junction bases outside the gene matches: 3. Here the CDR3 reads CASSIDRGEAFF. The CDR3 coding sequence is TGTGCCAGCAGTATCGACAGGGGTGAAGCTTTCTTT.

The CDR3 DNA is TGTGCCAGTAGTTCAGCGGCTACCGGGGAGCTGTTTTTT. Its protein is CASSSAATGELFF. This chain joins TRBV19 and TRBJ2-2, with D perhaps TRBD2 (5 bases). The CDR3 runs to 13 residues. With 5 bases removed from V and 5 bases from J, the gap between germline ends came to 9 bases. Germline CDR1 is LNHDA and CDR2 is SQIVND (reference sequence).